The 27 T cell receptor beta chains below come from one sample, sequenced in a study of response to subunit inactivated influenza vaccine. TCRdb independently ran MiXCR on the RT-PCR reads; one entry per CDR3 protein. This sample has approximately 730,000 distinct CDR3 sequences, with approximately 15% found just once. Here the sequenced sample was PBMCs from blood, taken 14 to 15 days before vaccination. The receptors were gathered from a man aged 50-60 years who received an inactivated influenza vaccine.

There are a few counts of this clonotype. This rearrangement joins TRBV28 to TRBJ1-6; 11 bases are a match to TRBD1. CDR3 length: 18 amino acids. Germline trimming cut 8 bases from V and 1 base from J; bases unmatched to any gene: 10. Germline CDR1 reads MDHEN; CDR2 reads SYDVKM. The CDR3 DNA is TGTGCCAGCCTAACCGGGACAGGGGGAGTTTCCTATAATTCACCCCTCCACTTT. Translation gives CASLTGTGGVSYNSPLHF.

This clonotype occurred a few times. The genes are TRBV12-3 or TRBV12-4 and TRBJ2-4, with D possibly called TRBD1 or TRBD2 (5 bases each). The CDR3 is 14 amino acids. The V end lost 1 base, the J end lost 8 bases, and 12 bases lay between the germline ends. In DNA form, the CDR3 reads TGTGCCAGCAGTTTAGGAGGGGATGGATACATTCAGTACTTC. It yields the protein CASSLGGDGYIQYF.

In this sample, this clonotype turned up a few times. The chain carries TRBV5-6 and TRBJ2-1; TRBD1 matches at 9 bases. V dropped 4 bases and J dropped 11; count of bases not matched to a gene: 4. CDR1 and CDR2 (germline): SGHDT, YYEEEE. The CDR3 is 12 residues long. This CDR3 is CASSTHRGQQFF. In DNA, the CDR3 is TGTGCCAGCAGCACCCACAGGGGGCAGCAGTTCTTC. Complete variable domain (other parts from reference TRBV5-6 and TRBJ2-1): DAGVTQSPTHLIKTRGQQVTLRCSPKSGHDTVSWYQQALGQGPQFIFQYYEEEERQRGNFPDRFSGHQFPNYSSELNVNALLLGDSALYLCASSTHRGQQFFGPGTRLTVL.

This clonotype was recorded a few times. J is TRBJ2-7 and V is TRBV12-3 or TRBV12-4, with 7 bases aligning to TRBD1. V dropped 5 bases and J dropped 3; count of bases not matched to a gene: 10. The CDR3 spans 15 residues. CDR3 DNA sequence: TGTGCCAGCAGTGGCCGGGACAGTGACAGCTACGAGCAGTACTTC. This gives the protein CASSGRDSDSYEQYF.

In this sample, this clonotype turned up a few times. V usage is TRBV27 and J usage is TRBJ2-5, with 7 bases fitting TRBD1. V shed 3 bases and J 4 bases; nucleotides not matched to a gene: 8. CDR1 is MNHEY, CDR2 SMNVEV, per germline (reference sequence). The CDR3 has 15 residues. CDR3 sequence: CASSFSPGTVETQYF. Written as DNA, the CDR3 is TGTGCCAGCAGTTTCTCCCCTGGGACAGTAGAGACCCAGTACTTC.

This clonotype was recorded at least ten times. The DNA for the CDR3 is TGTGCCAGCAGTCGACGGAGGGGAGGAGCAGATACGCAGTATTTT. This codes for CASSRRRGGADTQYF. The gene calls are TRBV3-1 and TRBJ2-3, with TRBD2 as a possible D gene (6 bases). The germline V gene has CDR1 LGHDT and CDR2 YNNKEL (reference sequence). This CDR3 comprises 15 residues. The ends were cut back, 6 bases at V and 4 bases at J, with 17 bases in the middle.

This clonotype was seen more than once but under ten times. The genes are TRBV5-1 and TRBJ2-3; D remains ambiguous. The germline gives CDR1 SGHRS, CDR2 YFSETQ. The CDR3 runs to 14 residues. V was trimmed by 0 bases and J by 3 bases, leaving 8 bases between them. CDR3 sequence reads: CASSLVSQTDTQYF. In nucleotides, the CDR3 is TGCGCCAGCAGCTTGGTTAGTCAAACAGATACGCAGTATTTT.

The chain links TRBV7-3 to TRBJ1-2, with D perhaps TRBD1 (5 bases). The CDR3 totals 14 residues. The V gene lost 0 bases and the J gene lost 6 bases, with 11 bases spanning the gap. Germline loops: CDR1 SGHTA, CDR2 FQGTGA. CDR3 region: CASSLTGDLDGYTF. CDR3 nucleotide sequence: TGTGCCAGCAGCTTAACCGGGGACCTAGATGGCTACACCTTC.

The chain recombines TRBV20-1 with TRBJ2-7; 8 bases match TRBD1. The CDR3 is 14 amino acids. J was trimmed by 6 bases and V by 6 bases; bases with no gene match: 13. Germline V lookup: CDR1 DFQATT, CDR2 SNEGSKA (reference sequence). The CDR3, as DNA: TGCAGTGCACCAGACAGGACAGGGTGGGGCGAGCAGTACTTC. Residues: CSAPDRTGWGEQYF.

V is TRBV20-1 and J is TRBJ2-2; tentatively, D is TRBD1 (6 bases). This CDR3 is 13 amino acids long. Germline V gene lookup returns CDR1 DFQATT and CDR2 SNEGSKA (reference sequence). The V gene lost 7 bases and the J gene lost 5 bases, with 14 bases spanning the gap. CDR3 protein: CSVPIGGTGELFF. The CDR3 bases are TGCAGTGTTCCTATAGGGGGTACCGGGGAGCTGTTTTTT.

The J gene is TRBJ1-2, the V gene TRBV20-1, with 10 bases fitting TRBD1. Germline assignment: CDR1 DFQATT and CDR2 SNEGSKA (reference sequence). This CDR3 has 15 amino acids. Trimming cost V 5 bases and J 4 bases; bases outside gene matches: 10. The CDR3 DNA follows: TGCAGTGCTCCTGGTGGGACAGGGGAGGGCTATGGCTACACCTTC. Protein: CSAPGGTGEGYGYTF.

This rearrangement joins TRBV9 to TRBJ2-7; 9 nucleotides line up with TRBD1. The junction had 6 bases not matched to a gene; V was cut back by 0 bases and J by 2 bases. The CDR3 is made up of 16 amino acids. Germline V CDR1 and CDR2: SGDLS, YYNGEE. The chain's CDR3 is CASSVDPGQGPYEQYF. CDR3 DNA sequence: TGTGCCAGCAGCGTAGACCCGGGACAGGGCCCCTACGAGCAGTACTTC.

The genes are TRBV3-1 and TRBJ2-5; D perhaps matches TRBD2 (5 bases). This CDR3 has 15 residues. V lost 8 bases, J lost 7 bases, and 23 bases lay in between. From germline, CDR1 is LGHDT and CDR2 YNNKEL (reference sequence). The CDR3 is CASSQQPGLGLTQYF. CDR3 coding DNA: TGTGCCAGCTCCCAACAACCAGGACTCGGTTTGACCCAGTACTTC.

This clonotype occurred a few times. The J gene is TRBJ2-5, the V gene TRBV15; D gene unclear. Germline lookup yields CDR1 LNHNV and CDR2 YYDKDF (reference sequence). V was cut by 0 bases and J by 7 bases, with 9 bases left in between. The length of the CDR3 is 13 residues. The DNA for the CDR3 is TGTGCCACCAGCAGAGACAGTCAAAGGACCCAGTACTTC. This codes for CATSRDSQRTQYF.

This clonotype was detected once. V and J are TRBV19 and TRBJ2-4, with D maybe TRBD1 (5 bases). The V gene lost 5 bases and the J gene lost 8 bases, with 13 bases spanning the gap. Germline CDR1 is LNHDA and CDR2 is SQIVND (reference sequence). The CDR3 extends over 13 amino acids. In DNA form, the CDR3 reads TGTGCCAGTAGTGAAAGGGGTTTGGACATTCAGTACTTC. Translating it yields CASSERGLDIQYF.

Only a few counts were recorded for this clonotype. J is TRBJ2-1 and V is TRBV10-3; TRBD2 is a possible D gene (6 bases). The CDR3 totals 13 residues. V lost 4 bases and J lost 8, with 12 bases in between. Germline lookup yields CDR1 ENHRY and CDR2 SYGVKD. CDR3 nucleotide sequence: TGTGCCATCAGTGGGGCTAGCGAGGATGAGCAGTTCTTC. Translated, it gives CAISGASEDEQFF.

DNA of the CDR3: TGCGCCAGCAGCGGCGGGACATCCTCTAGCACAGATACGCAGTATTTT. Translation: CASSGGTSSSTDTQYF. The V and J genes are TRBV5-1 and TRBJ2-3; D tentatively fits TRBD1 or TRBD2 (6 bases each). CDR1 is SGHRS, CDR2 YFSETQ, per germline. The CDR3 has 16 residues. Deletions cut 4 bases from V and 0 bases from J, with 15 bases between.

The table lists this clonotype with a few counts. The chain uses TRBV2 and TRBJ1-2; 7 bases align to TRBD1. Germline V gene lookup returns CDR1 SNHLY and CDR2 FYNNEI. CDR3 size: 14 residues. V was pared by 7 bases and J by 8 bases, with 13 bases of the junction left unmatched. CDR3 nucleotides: TGTGCCAGCAATGATCCGGGACAGACGAGAGGCTACACCTTC. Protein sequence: CASNDPGQTRGYTF.

The DNA of the CDR3 is TGTGCCAGCAGCTACGGGACTAGCGGGGCAGAGACCCAGTACTTC. It specifies CASSYGTSGAETQYF. V and J are TRBV7-2 and TRBJ2-5, with 13 bases matching TRBD2. The germline CDR1 and CDR2 sequences are SGHTA and FQGNSA. After removal of 4 bases from V and 4 bases from J, the junction contained 3 bases not matched to a gene. The CDR3 has 15 residues. Combining the CDR3 with reference TRBV7-2 and TRBJ2-5 gives the whole variable domain GAGVSQSPSNKVTEKGKDVELRCDPISGHTALYWYRQSLGQGLEFLIYFQGNSAPDKSGLPSDRFSAERTGGSVSTLTIQRTQQEDSAVYLCASSYGTSGAETQYFGPGTRLLVL.

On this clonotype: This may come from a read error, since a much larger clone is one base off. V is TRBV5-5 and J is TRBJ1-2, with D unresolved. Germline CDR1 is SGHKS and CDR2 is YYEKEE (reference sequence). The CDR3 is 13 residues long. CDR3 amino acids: CAISLGVVSSYTF. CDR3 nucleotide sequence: TGTGCCATCAGCTTGGGAGTCGTATCTAGCTACACCTTC.

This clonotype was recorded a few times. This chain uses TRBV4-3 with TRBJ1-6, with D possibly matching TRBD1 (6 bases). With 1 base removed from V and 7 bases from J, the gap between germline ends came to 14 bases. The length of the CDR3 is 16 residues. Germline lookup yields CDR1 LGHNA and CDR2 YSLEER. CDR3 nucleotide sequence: TGCGCCAGCAGCCAAGCCCCAGGAGGACAGAATTCACCCCTCCACTTT. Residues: CASSQAPGGQNSPLHF.

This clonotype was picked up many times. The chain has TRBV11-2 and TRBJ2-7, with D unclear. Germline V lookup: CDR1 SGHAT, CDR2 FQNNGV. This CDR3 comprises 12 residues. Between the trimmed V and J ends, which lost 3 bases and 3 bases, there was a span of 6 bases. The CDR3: CASSFGVYEQYF. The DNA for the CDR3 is TGTGCCAGCAGCTTTGGCGTCTACGAGCAGTACTTC.

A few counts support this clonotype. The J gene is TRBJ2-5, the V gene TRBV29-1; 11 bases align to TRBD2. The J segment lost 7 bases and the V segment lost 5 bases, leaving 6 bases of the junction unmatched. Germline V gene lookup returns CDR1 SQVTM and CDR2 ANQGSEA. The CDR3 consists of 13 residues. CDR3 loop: CSVTSGRWGTQYF. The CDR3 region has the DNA TGCAGCGTTACTAGCGGGAGATGGGGGACCCAGTACTTC.

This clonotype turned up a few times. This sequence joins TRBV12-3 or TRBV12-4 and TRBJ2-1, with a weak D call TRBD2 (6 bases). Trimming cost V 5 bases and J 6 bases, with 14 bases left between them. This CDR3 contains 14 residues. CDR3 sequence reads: CASSAGTQVNEQFF. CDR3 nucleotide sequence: TGTGCCAGCAGTGCCGGGACTCAGGTCAATGAGCAGTTCTTC.

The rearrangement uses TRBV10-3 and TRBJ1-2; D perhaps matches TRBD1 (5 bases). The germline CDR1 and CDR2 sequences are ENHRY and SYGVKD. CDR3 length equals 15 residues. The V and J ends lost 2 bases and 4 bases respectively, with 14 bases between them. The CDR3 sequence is CAISEGGGVFYGYTF. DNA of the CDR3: TGTGCCATCAGTGAGGGTGGGGGAGTATTCTATGGCTACACCTTC.

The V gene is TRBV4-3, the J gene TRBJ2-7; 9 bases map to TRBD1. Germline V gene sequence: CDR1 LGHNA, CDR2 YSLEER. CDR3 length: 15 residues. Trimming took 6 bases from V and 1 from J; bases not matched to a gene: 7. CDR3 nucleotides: TGCGCCAGCAGGGTGACCGGGACAGGGTCCTACGAGCAGTACTTC. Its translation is CASRVTGTGSYEQYF.

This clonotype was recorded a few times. This CDR3 is CASSFLGVYSGANVLTF. The CDR3 nucleotides read TGTGCCAGCAGCTTCCTGGGGGTTTACTCTGGGGCCAACGTCCTGACTTTC. The chain joins TRBV7-8 to TRBJ2-6; either TRBD1 or TRBD2 may fit D (5 bases each). Germline assignment: CDR1 SGHVS and CDR2 FQNEAQ. The CDR3 consists of 17 residues. Trimming shortened V by 3 bases and J by 0 bases, and 12 bases separated the two germline ends.